Listed below are T cell receptor beta chains from one sample, sequenced in a study of vaccination effects on CD4 cells after COVID-19. For these TCRs, the target antigens are not known. The repertoire was sequenced with immunoSEQ multiplex PCR; TCRdb's copy has only in-frame clones and lacks some. The sample has 40,000 to 50,000 clones, 65% to 75% seen once. The material was CD4+ T cells from PBMCs cultured with HCoV-OC43 spike peptides, obtained after COVID-19 vaccination. The source is a human donor who received a COVID-19 vaccine. Each CDR3 is given with its conserved first and last residue. Fields, in order: clone size, J gene, V gene, D gene, CDR3 protein, CDR3 DNA. D genes are given only for firm matches. The size of a clone is reported for some rows only, either as once, few or many, or as a class for expanded clones.

>.|TRBJ1-2|TRBV30|.
CAWRLDRQYGYTF
TGTGCCTGGAGGTTAGACCGCCAGTATGGCTACACCTTC
>.|TRBJ1-1|TRBV6-4|.
CASSDRDGEAFF
TGTGCCAGCAGTGACAGGGACGGAGAAGCTTTCTTT
>.|TRBJ1-2|TRBV6-4|TRBD1
CASSGGQPGYGYTF
TGTGCCAGCAGTGGGGGACAGCCTGGCTATGGCTACACCTTC
>.|TRBJ1-2|TRBV4-1|TRBD1
CASSQPGQGAAGYTF
TGCGCCAGCAGCCAACCGGGACAGGGGGCCGCTGGCTACACCTTC
>.|TRBJ2-5|TRBV11-3|TRBD1
CASSLSQGAETQYF
TGTGCCAGCAGCCTATCTCAGGGGGCAGAGACCCAGTACTTC
>.|TRBJ2-7|TRBV7-8|.
CASSLAYKGTYEQYF
TGTGCCAGCAGCTTGGCCTACAAGGGTACCTACGAGCAGTACTTC
>.|TRBJ2-7|TRBV19|.
CASSETLGALSSYEQYF
TGTGCCAGTAGTGAGACATTGGGGGCGCTTAGCTCCTACGAGCAGTACTTC
>.|TRBJ1-1|TRBV29-1|.
CSVLQPNTEAFF
TGCAGCGTGTTACAGCCGAACACTGAAGCTTTCTTT
>few|TRBJ2-1|TRBV4-1|.
CASSQVDMGLYNEQFF
TGCGCCAGCAGCCAAGTTGACATGGGGCTTTACAATGAGCAGTTCTTC
>.|TRBJ2-3|TRBV7-2|.
CASSFTVASLADTQYF
TGTGCCAGCAGCTTTACGGTAGCTAGCTTAGCAGATACGCAGTATTTT
>.|TRBJ2-1|TRBV7-8|.
CASSLEISNEQFF
TGTGCCAGCAGCTTAGAGATAAGTAATGAGCAGTTCTTC
>.|TRBJ1-1|TRBV19|TRBD1
CASSIRGPNTEAFF
TGTGCCAGTAGTATCAGGGGGCCGAACACTGAAGCTTTCTTT
>.|TRBJ1-2|TRBV6-5|.
CASKGLYGYTF
TGTGCCAGCAAAGGGCTTTATGGCTACACCTTC
>.|TRBJ2-1|TRBV28|.
CASRNYNEQFF
TGTGCCAGCAGGAACTACAATGAGCAGTTCTTC
>.|TRBJ1-1|TRBV6-5|TRBD1
CASSPPGQVEAFF
TGTGCCAGCAGTCCTCCCGGACAGGTTGAAGCTTTCTTT
>few|TRBJ1-1|TRBV4-1|.
CASSQQGGLNTEAFF
TGCGCCAGCAGCCAACAGGGTGGGCTGAACACTGAAGCTTTCTTT
>.|TRBJ1-1|TRBV18|.
CASSPIVEAAEEAFF
TGTGCCAGCTCACCAATCGTTGAGGCCGCGGAAGAAGCTTTCTTT
>.|TRBJ2-7|TRBV18|.
CASSPGSTYEQYF
TGTGCCAGCTCACCCGGATCCACGTACGAGCAGTACTTC
>.|TRBJ2-2|TRBV2|.
CASWRGTGELFF
TGTGCCAGCTGGAGGGGGACCGGGGAGCTGTTTTTT
>.|TRBJ2-5|TRBV20-1|.
CSAVRGVTQYF
TGCAGTGCTGTTAGAGGGGTGACCCAGTACTTC
>.|TRBJ1-4|TRBV6-5|.
CASRVAGAEKLFF
TGTGCCAGTCGCGTAGCGGGCGCTGAAAAACTGTTTTTT
>.|TRBJ2-3|TRBV18|TRBD2
CASSPGLAGGRSTDTQYF
TGTGCCAGCTCACCTGGGCTAGCGGGAGGCCGAAGCACAGATACGCAGTATTTT
>once|TRBJ2-3|TRBV20-1|.
CSASLVTSTDTQYF
TGCAGTGCTAGTTTGGTAACTAGCACAGATACGCAGTATTTT
>.|TRBJ1-5|TRBV2|TRBD1
CASRRQGGQPQHF
TGTGCCAGCCGGAGACAGGGGGGTCAGCCCCAGCATTTT
>.|TRBJ2-7|TRBV27|TRBD1
CASSRDRGQSYEQYF
TGTGCCAGCAGCCGGGACAGGGGGCAGAGTTACGAGCAGTACTTC
>.|TRBJ1-6|TRBV19|.
CASRRGGLAYNSPLHF
TGTGCCAGCCGGCGCGGGGGCTTAGCCTATAATTCACCCCTCCACTTT
>.|TRBJ2-3|TRBV21-1|.
CASSIIYGATDTQYF
TGTGCCAGCAGCATTATATACGGAGCCACAGATACGCAGTATTTT